This TCR beta chain was profiled in a study of tissue T cells after allogeneic stem cell transplantation. Overall study results and limits: Across patients, clones rarely overlapped, yet motif clusters were shared tissue-specifically.

Profiled with immunoSEQ multiplex PCR; TCRdb holds only in-frame clones, not every one. The sample holds more than 20,000 clones, 55% to 75% seen once. Comment on this clone: Its antigen is unidentified. Mouse germline and gene names are used.

Material: spleen. This clonotype originated in a female BALB/c mouse in good health. The strain's MHC: H2-d.

CDR3 loop: CTCSAETFNQDTQYF. The DNA read from the CDR3 is TGCACCTGCAGTGCAGAGACATTTAACCAAGACACCCAGTAC. The V call is TRBV1, the J call TRBJ2-5; D unresolved. The CDR3 extends 1 residue past the end of the read, so its final part is completed from the germline J gene. This CDR3 comprises 15 residues. Germline V gene sequence: CDR1 NSQYPW, CDR2 LRSPGD (reference sequence). Trimming stripped 0 bases from V and 0 bases from J, with 7 bases between.